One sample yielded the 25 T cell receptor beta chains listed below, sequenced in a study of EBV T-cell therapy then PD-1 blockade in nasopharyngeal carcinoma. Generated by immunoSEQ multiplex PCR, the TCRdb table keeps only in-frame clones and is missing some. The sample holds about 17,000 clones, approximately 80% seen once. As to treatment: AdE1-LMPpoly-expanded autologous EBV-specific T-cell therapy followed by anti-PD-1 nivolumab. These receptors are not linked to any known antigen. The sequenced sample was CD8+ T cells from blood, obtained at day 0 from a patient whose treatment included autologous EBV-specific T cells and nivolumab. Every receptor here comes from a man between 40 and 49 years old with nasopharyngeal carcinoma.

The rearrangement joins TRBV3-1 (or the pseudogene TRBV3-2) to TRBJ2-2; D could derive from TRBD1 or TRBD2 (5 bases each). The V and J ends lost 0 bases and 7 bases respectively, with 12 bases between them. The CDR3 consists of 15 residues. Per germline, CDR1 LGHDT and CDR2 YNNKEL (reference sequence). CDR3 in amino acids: CASSQDWGLGGELFF. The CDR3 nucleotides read TGTGCCAGCAGCCAAGATTGGGGGTTGGGCGGGGAGCTGTTTTTT.

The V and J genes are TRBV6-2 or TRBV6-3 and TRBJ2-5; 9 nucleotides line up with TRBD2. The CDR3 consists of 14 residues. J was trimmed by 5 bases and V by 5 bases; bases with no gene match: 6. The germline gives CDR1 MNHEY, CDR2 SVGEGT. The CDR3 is CASSQGLAVETQYF. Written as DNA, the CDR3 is TGTGCCAGCAGTCAGGGACTAGCAGTCGAGACCCAGTACTTC.

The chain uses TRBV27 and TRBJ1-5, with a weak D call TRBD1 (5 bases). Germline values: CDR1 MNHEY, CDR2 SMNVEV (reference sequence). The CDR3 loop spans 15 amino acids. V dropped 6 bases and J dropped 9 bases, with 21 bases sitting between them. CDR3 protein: CASSGRASGRGPQHF. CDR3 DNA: TGTGCCAGCAGCGGCCGGGCGTCAGGGAGGGGGCCCCAGCATTTT.

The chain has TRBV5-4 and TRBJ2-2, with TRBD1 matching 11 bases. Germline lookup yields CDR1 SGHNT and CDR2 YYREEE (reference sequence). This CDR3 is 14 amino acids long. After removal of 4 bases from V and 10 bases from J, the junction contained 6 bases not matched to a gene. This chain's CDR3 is CASSLRDRGEELFF. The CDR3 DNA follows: TGTGCCAGCAGCCTAAGGGACAGGGGGGAGGAGCTGTTTTTT.

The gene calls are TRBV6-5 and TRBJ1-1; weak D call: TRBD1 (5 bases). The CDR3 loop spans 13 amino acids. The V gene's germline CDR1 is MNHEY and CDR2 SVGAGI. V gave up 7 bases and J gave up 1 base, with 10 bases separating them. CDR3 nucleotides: TGTGCCAGCACCCTGACAGAGAACACTGAAGCTTTCTTT. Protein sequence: CASTLTENTEAFF.

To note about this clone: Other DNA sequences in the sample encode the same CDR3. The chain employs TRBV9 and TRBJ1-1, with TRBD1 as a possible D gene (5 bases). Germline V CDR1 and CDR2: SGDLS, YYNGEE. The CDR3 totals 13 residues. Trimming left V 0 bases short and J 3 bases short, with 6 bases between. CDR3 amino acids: CASSVGGDTEAFF. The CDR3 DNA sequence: TGTGCCAGCAGCGTAGGGGGGGACACTGAAGCTTTCTTT.

The CDR3 protein is CASSEGFGGYEQYF. The CDR3 DNA reads as TGTGCCAGCAGTGAAGGGTTTGGGGGTTACGAGCAGTACTTC. J is TRBJ2-7 and V is TRBV6-1; D is perhaps TRBD1 or TRBD2 (5 bases each). The CDR3 consists of 14 residues. Looked up from germline, CDR1 is MNHNS and CDR2 is SASEGT. Between the trimmed V and J ends, which lost 1 base and 4 bases, there was a span of 11 bases.

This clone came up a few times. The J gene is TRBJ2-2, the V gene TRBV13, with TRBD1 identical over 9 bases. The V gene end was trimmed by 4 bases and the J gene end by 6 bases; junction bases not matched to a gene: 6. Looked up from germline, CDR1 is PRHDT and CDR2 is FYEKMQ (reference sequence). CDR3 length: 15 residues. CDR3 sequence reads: CASSSGQGTSGELFF. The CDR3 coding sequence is TGTGCCAGCAGCTCCGGACAGGGGACGTCCGGGGAGCTGTTTTTT. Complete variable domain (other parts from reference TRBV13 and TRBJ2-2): AAGVIQSPRHLIKEKRETATLKCYPIPRHDTVYWYQQGPGQDPQFLISFYEKMQSDKGSIPDRFSAQQFSDYHSELNMSSLELGDSALYFCASSSGQGTSGELFFGEGSRLTVL.

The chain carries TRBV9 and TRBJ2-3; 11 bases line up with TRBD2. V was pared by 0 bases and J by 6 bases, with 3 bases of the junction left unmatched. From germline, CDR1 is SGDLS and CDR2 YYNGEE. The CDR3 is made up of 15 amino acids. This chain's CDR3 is CASSVGASGGDTQYF. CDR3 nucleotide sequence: TGTGCCAGCAGCGTAGGGGCTAGCGGGGGGGATACGCAGTATTTT.

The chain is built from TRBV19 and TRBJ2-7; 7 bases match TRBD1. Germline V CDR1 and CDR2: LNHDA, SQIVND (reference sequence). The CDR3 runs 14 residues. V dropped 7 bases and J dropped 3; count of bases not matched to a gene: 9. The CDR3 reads CASKSSAGGYEQYF. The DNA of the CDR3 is TGTGCCAGTAAAAGCTCGGCAGGGGGCTACGAGCAGTACTTC.

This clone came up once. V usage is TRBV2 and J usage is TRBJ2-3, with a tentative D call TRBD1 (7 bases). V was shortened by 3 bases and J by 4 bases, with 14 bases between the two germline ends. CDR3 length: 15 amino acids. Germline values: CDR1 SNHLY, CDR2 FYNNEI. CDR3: CASSERLGGPDTQYF. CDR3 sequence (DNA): TGTGCCAGCAGTGAGCGACTAGGGGGCCCAGATACGCAGTATTTT.

The CDR3 sequence: CASSLGNYNEQFF. The CDR3 DNA reads TGTGCCAGCAGCTTGGGGAACTACAATGAGCAGTTCTTC. The V gene is TRBV5-6, the J gene TRBJ2-1, with D hard to call. Germline loops: CDR1 SGHDT, CDR2 YYEEEE. The CDR3 contains 13 residues. The V gene lost 0 bases and the J gene lost 3 bases, with 4 bases spanning the gap.

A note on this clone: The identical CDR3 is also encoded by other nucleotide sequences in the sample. This CDR3 reads CASSYSEETYEQYF. For the CDR3, the DNA is TGTGCCAGCAGTTACTCGGAGGAGACCTACGAGCAGTACTTC. The rearrangement joins TRBV6-2 or TRBV6-3 to TRBJ2-7, with D perhaps matching TRBD2 (5 bases). Trimming stripped 0 bases from V and 2 bases from J, with 8 bases between. The germline V gene encodes CDR1 MNHEY and CDR2 SVGEGT. The CDR3 covers 14 residues.

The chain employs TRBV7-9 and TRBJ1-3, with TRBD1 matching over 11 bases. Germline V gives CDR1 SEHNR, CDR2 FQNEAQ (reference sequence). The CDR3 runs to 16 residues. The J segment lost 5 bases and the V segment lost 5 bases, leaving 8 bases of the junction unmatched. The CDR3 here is CASSPRTGGNRNTIYF. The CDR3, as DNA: TGTGCCAGCAGCCCGAGGACAGGGGGCAACCGAAACACCATATATTTT.

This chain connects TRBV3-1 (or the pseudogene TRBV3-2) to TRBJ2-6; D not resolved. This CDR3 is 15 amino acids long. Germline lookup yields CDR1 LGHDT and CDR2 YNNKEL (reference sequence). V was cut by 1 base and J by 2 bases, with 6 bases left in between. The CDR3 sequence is CASSQVWAGANVLTF. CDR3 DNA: TGTGCCAGCAGCCAAGTTTGGGCTGGGGCCAACGTCCTGACTTTC.

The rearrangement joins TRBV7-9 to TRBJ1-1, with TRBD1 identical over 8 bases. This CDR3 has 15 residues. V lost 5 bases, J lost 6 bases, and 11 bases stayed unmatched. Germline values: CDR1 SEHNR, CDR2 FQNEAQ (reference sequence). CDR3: CASSPAPRGPAEAFF. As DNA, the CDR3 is TGTGCCAGCAGCCCCGCGCCCAGGGGGCCGGCTGAAGCTTTCTTT.

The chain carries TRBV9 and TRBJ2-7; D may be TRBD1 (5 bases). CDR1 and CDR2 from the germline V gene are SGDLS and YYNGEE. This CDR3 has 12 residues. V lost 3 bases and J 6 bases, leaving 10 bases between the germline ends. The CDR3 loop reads CASSASGPEQYF. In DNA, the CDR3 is TGTGCCAGCAGCGCTTCAGGGCCCGAGCAGTACTTC.

In DNA form, the CDR3 reads TGCGCCAGCAGCCAAGAAGGGACAGGTCTCGGCGTCTATGGCTACACCTTC. It encodes CASSQEGTGLGVYGYTF. The J gene is TRBJ1-2, the V gene TRBV4-1; 8 bases align to TRBD1. Germline CDR1 reads MGHRA; CDR2 reads YSYEKL. Trimming cost V 0 bases and J 4 bases; bases outside gene matches: 10. CDR3 length: 17 amino acids.

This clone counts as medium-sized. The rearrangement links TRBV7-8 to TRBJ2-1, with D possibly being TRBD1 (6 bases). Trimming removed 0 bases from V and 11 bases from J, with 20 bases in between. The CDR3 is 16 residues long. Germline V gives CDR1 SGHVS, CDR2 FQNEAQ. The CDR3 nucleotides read TGTGCCAGCAGCTTAGCGGATGAGACGGGGACAATTAAGCAGTTCTTC. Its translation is CASSLADETGTIKQFF.

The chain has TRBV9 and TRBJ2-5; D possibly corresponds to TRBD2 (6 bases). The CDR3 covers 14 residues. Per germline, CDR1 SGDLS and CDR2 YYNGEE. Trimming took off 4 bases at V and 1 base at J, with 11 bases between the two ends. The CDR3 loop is CASSPRLVQETQYF. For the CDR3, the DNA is TGTGCCAGCAGCCCGAGACTAGTCCAAGAGACCCAGTACTTC.

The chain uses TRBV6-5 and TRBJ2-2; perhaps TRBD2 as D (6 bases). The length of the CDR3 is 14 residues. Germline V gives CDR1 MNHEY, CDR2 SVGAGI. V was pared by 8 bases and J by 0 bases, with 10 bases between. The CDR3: CASAGLANTGELFF. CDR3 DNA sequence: TGTGCCAGCGCGGGGCTAGCGAACACCGGGGAGCTGTTTTTT.

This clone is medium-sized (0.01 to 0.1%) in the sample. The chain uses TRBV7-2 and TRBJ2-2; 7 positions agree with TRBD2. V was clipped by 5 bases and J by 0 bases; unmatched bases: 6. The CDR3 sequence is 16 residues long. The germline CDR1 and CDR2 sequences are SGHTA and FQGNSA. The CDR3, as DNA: TGTGCCAGCAGCCCAGTGGGGGGGTCGAACACCGGGGAGCTGTTTTTT. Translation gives CASSPVGGSNTGELFF. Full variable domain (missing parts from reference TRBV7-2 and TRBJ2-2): GAGVSQSPSNKVTEKGKDVELRCDPISGHTALYWYRQSLGQGLEFLIYFQGNSAPDKSGLPSDRFSAERTGGSVSTLTIQRTQQEDSAVYLCASSPVGGSNTGELFFGEGSRLTVL.

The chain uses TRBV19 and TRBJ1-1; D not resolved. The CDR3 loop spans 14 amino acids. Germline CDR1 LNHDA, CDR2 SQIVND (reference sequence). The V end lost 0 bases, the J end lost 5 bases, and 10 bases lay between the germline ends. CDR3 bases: TGTGCCAGTAGTATAGACCCCCGTGGGACTGAAGCTTTCTTT. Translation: CASSIDPRGTEAFF.

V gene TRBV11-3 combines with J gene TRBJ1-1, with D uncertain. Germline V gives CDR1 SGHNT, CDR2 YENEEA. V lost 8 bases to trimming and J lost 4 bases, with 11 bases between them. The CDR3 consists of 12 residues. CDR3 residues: CASLGWATEAFF. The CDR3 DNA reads TGTGCCAGCCTCGGGTGGGCCACTGAAGCTTTCTTT.

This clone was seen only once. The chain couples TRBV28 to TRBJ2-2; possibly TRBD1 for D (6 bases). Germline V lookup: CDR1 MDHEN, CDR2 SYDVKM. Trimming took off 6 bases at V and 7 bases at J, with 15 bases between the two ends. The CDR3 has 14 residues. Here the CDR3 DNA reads TGTGCCAGCAGCTTCACAGGGATAGGCGGGGAGCTGTTTTTT. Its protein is CASSFTGIGGELFF.